Detailed here is one T cell receptor (beta chain). The data belong to a study of blood T cell repertoires in COVID-19. Study overall: The samples span acute and convalescent COVID-19 from the United States, Italy and Spain. The cDNA or gDNA used as material had been derived from T cells, B-cell-depleted T cells, or PBMCs.

Under the authors' procedure: Researchers report that nucleated cell counts were estimated from reference gene primer amplification. Only in-frame clones appear in the TCRdb table, and some are missing; sequencing was by immunoSEQ multiplex PCR. Clone size and V and J calls were adopted from that table, with D and trimming inferred from the DNA. The table has a few hundred thousand clones, approximately 90% seen once; the top ten hold approximately 6.5%. This sequence was found in a woman aged 50 to 65 with COVID-19, enrolled during active disease. The specimen sequenced was peripheral blood.

In DNA form, the CDR3 reads TGTGCCAGTAGAATACTATGGACAGGCGGTGAGCAGTTCTTC. Its translation: CASRILWTGGEQFF. The chain is built from TRBV19 and TRBJ2-1; 7 bases align to TRBD1. V lost 6 bases to trimming and J lost 9 bases; unmatched junction nucleotides: 11. The germline V gene has CDR1 LNHDA and CDR2 SQIVND (reference sequence). The CDR3 extends over 14 amino acids.